These 32 T cell receptor beta chains were all obtained from the same sample, sequenced in a study of cytomegalovirus exposure and HLA in healthy donors. Here immunoSEQ multiplex PCR was the method, and the copy in TCRdb shows in-frame clones only, minus some. This repertoire shows about 170,000 clones, about 86% found once; its top ten account for 5.7%. The sample consisted of PBMCs. All receptors come from a woman aged 25 to 45 in good health and CMV-seronegative.

J is TRBJ2-7 and V is TRBV27, with a tentative D call TRBD1 (6 bases). V was clipped by 8 bases and J by 6 bases, with 14 bases between them. Germline V lookup: CDR1 MNHEY, CDR2 SMNVEV (reference sequence). The CDR3 extends over 12 amino acids. The CDR3 bases are TGTGCCAGCTGGTCAGGGGAGCGCGAGCAGTACTTC. Its protein is CASWSGEREQYF.

Here the CDR3 reads CASSATGVNEKLFF. DNA of the CDR3: TGTGCCAGCAGTGCGACAGGGGTTAATGAAAAACTGTTTTTT. V and J are TRBV6-1 and TRBJ1-4; 8 bases map to TRBD1. Germline CDR1 and CDR2: MNHNS and SASEGT. V was clipped by 4 bases and J by 4 bases; unmatched bases: 2. The CDR3 has 14 residues.

The chain links TRBV7-3 to TRBJ2-2; 10 bases match TRBD1. Per the germline V gene, CDR1 is SGHTA and CDR2 is FQGTGA. This CDR3 is built from 14 residues. With 5 bases clipped from V and 8 bases from J, the junction kept 5 bases outside the gene matches. CDR3 in DNA: TGTGCCAGCAGCCCACGACAGGGGGCGGGGGAGCTGTTTTTT. Amino acid sequence: CASSPRQGAGELFF. Full variable domain (outside the CDR3, taken from reference TRBV7-3 and TRBJ2-2): GAGVSQTPSNKVTEKGKYVELRCDPISGHTALYWYRQSLGQGPEFLIYFQGTGAADDSGLPNDRFFAVRPEGSVSTLKIQRTERGDSAVYLCASSPRQGAGELFFGEGSRLTVL.

The genes are TRBV6-5 and TRBJ1-5; D is possibly TRBD1 (6 bases). In germline, CDR1 is MNHEY, CDR2 SVGAGI. V lost 6 bases and J lost 2, with 11 bases in between. The CDR3 extends over 14 amino acids. Written as DNA, the CDR3 is TGTGCCAGCAGGCCAACAGGGCGCAATCAGCCCCAGCATTTT. This translates into CASRPTGRNQPQHF.

J is TRBJ2-7 and V is TRBV7-8; D is possibly TRBD2 (6 bases). The ends were cut back, 5 bases at V and 4 bases at J, with 21 bases in the middle. The CDR3 has 16 amino acids. CDR1 SGHVS and CDR2 FQNEAQ come from the germline V gene. In nucleotides, the CDR3 is TGTGCCAGCAGCCCCCTGGATCGGGCGGGACCATACGAGCAGTACTTC. Its translation is CASSPLDRAGPYEQYF.

The V call is TRBV27, the J call TRBJ1-1; tentatively, D is TRBD1 (5 bases). The ends were cut back, 0 bases at V and 4 bases at J, with 9 bases in the middle. Germline V gene data show CDR1 as MNHEY and CDR2 as SMNVEV (reference sequence). This CDR3 is 14 amino acids long. This CDR3 is CASSLSPGSTEAFF. DNA of the CDR3: TGTGCCAGCAGTTTATCGCCAGGGAGCACTGAAGCTTTCTTT.

The rearrangement joins TRBV4-3 to TRBJ1-5, with D uncertain. V lost 0 bases and J 3 bases, leaving 6 bases between the germline ends. The CDR3 consists of 14 residues. In germline, CDR1 is LGHNA, CDR2 YSLEER. The CDR3 bases are TGCGCCAGCAGCCAAGATACTTTCAATCAGCCCCAGCATTTT. Residues: CASSQDTFNQPQHF.

Turning to this clone: As the CDR3 is not closed by the conserved phenylalanine or tryptophan, this likely results from a read error. The V call is TRBV6-6, the J call TRBJ1-6; a weak D match, TRBD1 (6 bases). The CDR3 spans 15 residues. With 2 bases removed from V and 9 bases from J, the gap between germline ends came to 14 bases. Germline values: CDR1 MNHNY, CDR2 SVGAGI (reference sequence). The CDR3 region has the DNA TGTGCCAGCAGTTACGGGCGGGACATCCCTTCACCCCTCCACCTT. It is translated as CASSYGRDIPSPLHL.

The chain joins TRBV7-2 to TRBJ1-5; D uncertain. This CDR3 is 16 amino acids long. Trimming left V 1 base short and J 1 base short, with 11 bases between. The germline V gene has CDR1 SGHTA and CDR2 FQGNSA. The CDR3, as DNA: TGTGCCAGCAGCTTAGGGAGTAGTTTGAGCAATCAGCCCCAGCATTTT. Amino acid sequence: CASSLGSSLSNQPQHF.

V gene TRBV6-5 combines with J gene TRBJ2-7; 11 positions agree with TRBD2. The CDR3 extends over 15 amino acids. Germline trimming cut 2 bases from V and 6 bases from J; bases unmatched to any gene: 6. Looked up from germline, CDR1 is MNHEY and CDR2 is SVGAGI. DNA for the CDR3: TGTGCCAGCAGTTACCTAGCGGGAGGAGACCGCGAGCAGTACTTC. Residues: CASSYLAGGDREQYF.

The CDR3, as DNA: TGTGCCAGCAGCCTTAGACAGGTCGGCAATTGGACCTTC. Amino acids: CASSLRQVGNWTF. The rearrangement uses TRBV9 and TRBJ1-2; D might be TRBD1 (6 bases). V gave up 4 bases and J gave up 14 bases, with 21 bases separating them. CDR3 length: 13 residues. CDR1 is SGDLS and CDR2 is YYNGEE in the germline V gene.

With regard to this clone: The sample carries other DNA sequences with the same CDR3. V usage is TRBV5-1 and J usage is TRBJ1-1; TRBD1 is a possible D gene (5 bases). CDR1 is SGHRS, CDR2 YFSETQ, per germline. V lost 0 bases and J lost 2, with 8 bases in between. The CDR3 is made up of 14 amino acids. DNA of the CDR3: TGCGCCAGCAGCTTGGCTGGGGGAAACACTGAAGCTTTCTTT. Encoded protein: CASSLAGGNTEAFF.

The chain is built from TRBV7-9 and TRBJ2-1; 7 nucleotides agree with TRBD1. The CDR3 is 13 amino acids. The germline CDR1 and CDR2 sequences are SEHNR and FQNEAQ (reference sequence). The junction had 4 bases not matched to a gene; V was cut back by 4 bases and J by 7 bases. The CDR3 protein is CASSWTGGNEQFF. The CDR3 DNA sequence: TGTGCCAGCAGCTGGACAGGTGGAAATGAGCAGTTCTTC.

V gene TRBV2 combines with J gene TRBJ2-2; no clear D gene. This CDR3 is built from 13 residues. Trimming took off 7 bases at V and 1 base at J, with 7 bases between the two ends. CDR1 is SNHLY and CDR2 is FYNNEI in the germline V gene. CDR3 coding DNA: TGTGCCAGCACTCGAGAGAACACCGGGGAGCTGTTTTTT. It yields the protein CASTRENTGELFF.

This chain links TRBV27 with TRBJ1-1; D possibly corresponds to TRBD1 (6 bases). CDR3 length equals 17 residues. V was cut by 1 base and J by 1 base, with 16 bases left in between. Germline V lookup: CDR1 MNHEY, CDR2 SMNVEV (reference sequence). The CDR3 is CASSLLRGRGKNTEAFF. Here the CDR3 DNA reads TGTGCCAGCAGTTTATTGCGGGGAAGGGGGAAGAACACTGAAGCTTTCTTT.

The chain has TRBV4-3 and TRBJ1-4; TRBD1 might be the D (6 bases). Germline V gene data show CDR1 as LGHNA and CDR2 as YSLEER. Trimming left V 2 bases short and J 2 bases short, with 9 bases between. The CDR3 spans 15 residues. The CDR3 spells CASSQSRGTNEKLFF. The CDR3 DNA is TGCGCCAGCAGCCAATCCAGGGGTACTAATGAAAAACTGTTTTTT.

J is TRBJ2-5 and V is TRBV2; tentatively, D is TRBD1 (6 bases). The DNA matches TRBJ2-7 better at its end, which makes the J call doubtful. This CDR3 is 14 amino acids long. Germline CDR1 reads SNHLY; CDR2 reads FYNNEI. The CDR3 is CASTEQGSYYEQYF. The CDR3 DNA reads as TGTGCCAGCACCGAACAGGGCAGTTACTACGAGCAGTACTTC.

J is TRBJ1-3 and V is TRBV7-2; D perhaps matches TRBD1 (5 bases). CDR3 size: 16 residues. Germline V gene data show CDR1 as SGHTA and CDR2 as FQGNSA. Between the trimmed V and J ends, which lost 6 bases and 1 base, there was a span of 16 bases. CDR3: CASRPPGAGSGNTIYF. CDR3 nucleotide sequence: TGTGCCAGCAGACCCCCCGGGGCAGGTTCTGGAAACACCATATATTTT.

J is TRBJ1-5 and V is TRBV6-5, with 10 bases that match TRBD1. V lost 6 bases, J lost 7 bases, and 6 bases stayed unmatched. This CDR3 has 14 residues. From germline, CDR1 is MNHEY and CDR2 SVGAGI. CDR3 bases: TGTGCCAGCAGCCAGGACAGGGGGGAACAGCCCCAGCATTTT. It codes for CASSQDRGEQPQHF.

The rearrangement uses TRBV9 and TRBJ1-2, with TRBD1 matching over 7 bases. This CDR3 is 15 amino acids long. Germline CDR1 is SGDLS and CDR2 is YYNGEE. Trimming at V came to 2 bases and at J to 5 bases, leaving 9 bases not matched to a gene. CDR3 bases: TGTGCCAGCAGCGTCCAGGGGGGCAAGACGTATGGCTACACCTTC. This gives the protein CASSVQGGKTYGYTF.

J is TRBJ2-7 and V is TRBV6-5; maybe TRBD2 (5 bases). With 8 bases removed from V and 0 bases from J, the gap between germline ends came to 17 bases. The length of the CDR3 is 15 residues. Germline V gene data show CDR1 as MNHEY and CDR2 as SVGAGI. DNA of the CDR3: TGTGCCAGCGCGAGATCGGGGTTCAACTCCTACGAGCAGTACTTC. It is translated as CASARSGFNSYEQYF.

This clone showed up just once. The chain recombines TRBV6-5 with TRBJ2-1; the D gene is possibly TRBD2 (5 bases). The CDR3 covers 15 residues. CDR1 and CDR2 from the germline V gene are MNHEY and SVGAGI. Between the trimmed V and J ends, which lost 2 bases and 3 bases, there was a span of 11 bases. CDR3 bases: TGTGCCAGCAGTTACAGGACTCCTAACTACAATGAGCAGTTCTTC. It translates to CASSYRTPNYNEQFF.

The chain joins TRBV4-1 to TRBJ1-1; D perhaps matches TRBD1 (5 bases). The CDR3 is 12 residues long. The V gene lost 5 bases and the J gene lost 1 base, with 5 bases spanning the gap. The germline V gene encodes CDR1 MGHRA and CDR2 YSYEKL. CDR3 sequence: CASSDRNTEAFF. CDR3 nucleotide sequence: TGCGCCAGCAGCGACAGGAACACTGAAGCTTTCTTT.

The rearrangement joins TRBV9 to TRBJ2-5, with D unclear. Germline V CDR1 and CDR2: SGDLS, YYNGEE. Trimming removed 2 bases from V and 5 bases from J, with 13 bases in between. The CDR3 totals 14 residues. The CDR3 coding sequence is TGTGCCAGCAGCGTCGGTCCAGTCGGGGAGACCCAGTACTTC. Residues: CASSVGPVGETQYF.

V and J are TRBV18 and TRBJ2-7, with TRBD2 identical over 10 bases. The CDR3 contains 14 residues. With V trimmed by 5 bases and J by 6 bases, 7 bases remained unmatched. Per germline, CDR1 KGHSH and CDR2 LQKENI. This CDR3 reads CASSGVAGGAEQYF. CDR3 nucleotide sequence: TGTGCCAGCTCAGGGGTAGCGGGAGGTGCCGAGCAGTACTTC.

The chain links TRBV7-9 to TRBJ2-7; D gene uncertain. The CDR3 consists of 14 residues. The V and J ends lost 3 bases and 3 bases respectively, with 12 bases between them. Germline values: CDR1 SEHNR, CDR2 FQNEAQ (reference sequence). The CDR3 sequence: CASSFSSVNYEQYF. CDR3 nucleotides: TGTGCCAGCAGCTTTAGTTCAGTTAACTACGAGCAGTACTTC.

This sequence joins TRBV4-3 and TRBJ2-5; 9 bases agree with TRBD2. V lost 0 bases, J lost 7 bases, and 9 bases stayed unmatched. The germline gives CDR1 LGHNA, CDR2 YSLEER. This CDR3 is built from 16 residues. The CDR3 is CASSQDRGAGGVTQYF. CDR3 coding DNA: TGCGCCAGCAGCCAAGATCGGGGCGCGGGGGGGGTGACCCAGTACTTC.

The gene calls are TRBV4-3 and TRBJ2-5; D remains ambiguous. The germline V and J ends were trimmed by 3 bases and 1 base, with 6 bases remaining between them. The CDR3 runs to 13 residues. Germline assignment: CDR1 LGHNA and CDR2 YSLEER. CDR3 in DNA: TGCGCCAGCAGCCAGACACTCCAAGAGACCCAGTACTTC. Residues: CASSQTLQETQYF.

The chain carries TRBV11-2 and TRBJ2-3; 8 bases are a match to TRBD2. With V trimmed by 1 base and J by 5 bases, 2 bases remained unmatched. Germline CDR1 reads SGHAT; CDR2 reads FQNNGV. The CDR3 sequence is 14 residues long. CDR3 sequence reads: CASSLAGGQDTQYF. The CDR3, as DNA: TGTGCCAGCAGCTTAGCGGGGGGGCAAGATACGCAGTATTTT. Looking up the rest from reference TRBV11-2 and TRBJ2-3 gives the full variable domain: EAGVAQSPRYKIIEKRQSVAFWCNPISGHATLYWYQQILGQGPKLLIQFQNNGVVDDSQLPKDRFSAERLKGVDSTLKIQPAKLEDSAVYLCASSLAGGQDTQYFGPGTRLTVL.

The chain links TRBV19 to TRBJ2-5; 9 nucleotides agree with TRBD1. The CDR3 has 14 amino acids. Per germline, CDR1 LNHDA and CDR2 SQIVND (reference sequence). After removal of 8 bases from V and 3 bases from J, the junction contained 7 bases not matched to a gene. CDR3: CASEETGGEETQYF. The CDR3 DNA reads TGTGCCAGTGAAGAAACAGGGGGCGAAGAGACCCAGTACTTC.

The rearrangement uses TRBV7-6 and TRBJ2-2, with 7 bases fitting TRBD1. V dropped 8 bases and J dropped 0; count of bases not matched to a gene: 6. The CDR3 consists of 15 residues. Germline V gene data show CDR1 as SGHVS and CDR2 as FNYEAQ. The chain's CDR3 is CASGLTGSNTGELFF. The CDR3 DNA is TGTGCCAGCGGCCTGACAGGGTCGAACACCGGGGAGCTGTTTTTT.

CDR3 in amino acids: CASSQDSGAASGTTDTQYF. DNA for the CDR3: TGCGCCAGCAGCCAAGATAGTGGGGCGGCTAGCGGGACCACAGATACGCAGTATTTT. This chain links TRBV4-3 with TRBJ2-3; TRBD2 matches 9 bases. Losses at the gene ends were 0 bases for V and 2 bases for J; bases not matched to a gene: 12. The CDR3 has 19 residues. Germline V CDR1 and CDR2: LGHNA, YSLEER.